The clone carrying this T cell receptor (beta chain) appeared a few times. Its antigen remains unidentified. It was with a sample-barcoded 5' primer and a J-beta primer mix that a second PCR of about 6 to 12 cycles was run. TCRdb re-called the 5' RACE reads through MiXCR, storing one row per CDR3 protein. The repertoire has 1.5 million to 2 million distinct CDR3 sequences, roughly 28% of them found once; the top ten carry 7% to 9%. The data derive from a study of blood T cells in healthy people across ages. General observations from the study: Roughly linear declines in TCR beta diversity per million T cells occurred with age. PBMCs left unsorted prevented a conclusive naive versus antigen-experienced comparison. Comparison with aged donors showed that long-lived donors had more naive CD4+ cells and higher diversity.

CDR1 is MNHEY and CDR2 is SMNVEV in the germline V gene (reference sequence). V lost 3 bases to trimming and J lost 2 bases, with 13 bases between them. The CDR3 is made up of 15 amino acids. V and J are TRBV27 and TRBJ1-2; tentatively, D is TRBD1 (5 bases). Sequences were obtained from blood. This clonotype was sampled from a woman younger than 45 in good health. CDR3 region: CASSLGGEQNYGYTF. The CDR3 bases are TGTGCCAGCAGTTTGGGGGGGGAACAGAACTATGGCTACACCTTC.